The 21 T cell receptor beta chains presented below share a single source sample, sequenced in a study of radiotherapy plus CTLA-4 blockade in lung cancer. The method was immunoSEQ multiplex PCR; TCRdb's version includes in-frame clones alone and lacks a portion of them. The sample has over 80,000 clones; 83% are singletons. Sample: peripheral blood, taken from a patient treated with radiotherapy plus ipilimumab. The receptors here all came from a human donor with non-small cell lung cancer who had stable disease on radiotherapy plus ipilimumab.

This chain links TRBV19 with TRBJ1-6, with D perhaps matching TRBD1 (6 bases). This CDR3 is 15 amino acids long. Per the germline V gene, CDR1 is LNHDA and CDR2 is SQIVND (reference sequence). With 5 bases removed from V and 5 bases from J, the gap between germline ends came to 13 bases. CDR3 DNA: TGTGCCAGTAGTGTCCGGGACAAGGATAATTCACCCCTCCACTTT. It yields the protein CASSVRDKDNSPLHF.

This rearrangement joins TRBV25-1 to TRBJ2-3, with 8 bases aligning to TRBD2. The ends lost 6 bases at V and 1 base at J; junction bases unmatched: 3. CDR3 length: 14 residues. Germline CDR1 MGHDK, CDR2 SYGVNS. CDR3 residues: CASRAGVGTDTQYF. The DNA of the CDR3 is TGTGCCAGCAGAGCGGGAGTGGGCACAGATACGCAGTATTTT.

CDR3 nucleotide sequence: TGTGCCAGCAGTGTGGAAAGCACCGGGGAGCTGTTTTTT. This gives the protein CASSVESTGELFF. This chain uses TRBV6-4 with TRBJ2-2; D is unresolved. This CDR3 region has 13 residues. Germline V CDR1 and CDR2: MRHNA, SNTAGT. The ends were cut back, 4 bases at V and 4 bases at J, with 7 bases in the middle.

This rearrangement joins TRBV5-1 to TRBJ2-1; the match to TRBD2 covers 11 bases. V shed 4 bases and J 9 bases; nucleotides not matched to a gene: 18. The CDR3 runs to 18 residues. From germline, CDR1 is SGHRS and CDR2 YFSETQ. Here the CDR3 DNA reads TGCGCCAGCAGCAGACGGACTAGCGGGTTCCCTCGGACCTCTGAGCAGTTCTTC. Encoded protein: CASSRRTSGFPRTSEQFF.

CDR3 region: CASSYSGQGPYEQYF. DNA of the CDR3: TGTGCCAGCAGTTACTCGGGACAGGGGCCCTACGAGCAGTACTTC. The chain recombines TRBV6-6 with TRBJ2-7; 10 bases are a match to TRBD1. The length of the CDR3 is 15 residues. The J segment lost 2 bases and the V segment lost 0 bases, leaving 1 base of the junction unmatched. Germline CDR1 and CDR2: MNHNY and SVGAGI (reference sequence).

This chain connects TRBV5-6 to TRBJ1-5, with D possibly being TRBD1 (5 bases). Germline V gene data show CDR1 as SGHDT and CDR2 as YYEEEE. The ends were cut back, 2 bases at V and 6 bases at J, with 18 bases in the middle. The CDR3 covers 16 residues. The CDR3 DNA is TGTGCCAGCAGCTTCAATTGGGACGGTCAGAGTCAGCCCCAGCATTTT. Its translation: CASSFNWDGQSQPQHF.

This clone is a singleton in its sample. The chain carries TRBV27 and TRBJ2-7; TRBD2 agrees at 9 bases. The CDR3 is 16 amino acids. The V segment lost 1 base and the J segment 1 base; nucleotides outside the gene matches: 5. The V gene's germline CDR1 is MNHEY and CDR2 SMNVEV (reference sequence). For the CDR3, the DNA is TGTGCCAGCAGTTTATGGGCTAGCGGGGAGTCCTACGAGCAGTACTTC. Residues: CASSLWASGESYEQYF.

The rearrangement uses TRBV5-4 and TRBJ1-2; possibly TRBD1 for D (5 bases). V lost 0 bases, J lost 3 bases, and 12 bases lay in between. The CDR3 contains 15 residues. Germline V gene lookup returns CDR1 SGHNT and CDR2 YYREEE (reference sequence). The CDR3 protein is CASSLVSWGDYGYTF. The CDR3 DNA reads TGTGCCAGCAGCTTGGTGAGCTGGGGCGACTATGGCTACACCTTC.

This clone occurred a few times. The gene calls are TRBV5-1 and TRBJ2-1; 7 bases match TRBD1. Germline lookup yields CDR1 SGHRS and CDR2 YFSETQ. The CDR3 runs to 17 residues. V gave up 4 bases and J gave up 4 bases; unmatched junction bases: 14. CDR3 loop: CASSQSPSGTVYNEQFF. CDR3 in DNA: TGCGCCAGCAGCCAATCCCCTTCCGGGACAGTGTACAATGAGCAGTTCTTC.

The V gene is TRBV27, the J gene TRBJ2-7; D unresolved. V was shortened by 1 base and J by 7 bases, with 14 bases between the two germline ends. This CDR3 region has 14 residues. Germline-derived CDR1 and CDR2 are MNHEY and SMNVEV (reference sequence). This chain's CDR3 is CASSLLPNAREQYF. The CDR3, as DNA: TGTGCCAGCAGTTTATTACCCAACGCTCGGGAGCAGTACTTC.

CDR3 sequence: CASSHSTGGDEQYF. Here the CDR3 DNA reads TGCGCCAGCAGCCATTCTACAGGTGGCGACGAGCAGTACTTC. The rearrangement joins TRBV4-1 to TRBJ2-7, with D possibly matching TRBD1 (5 bases). This CDR3 comprises 14 residues. Germline loops: CDR1 MGHRA, CDR2 YSYEKL. Trimming removed 3 bases at V and 5 bases at J, with 14 bases between.

This sequence joins TRBV6-1 and TRBJ2-2; 10 nucleotides match TRBD1. The CDR3 is 14 residues long. Germline CDR1 and CDR2: MNHNS and SASEGT. With 7 bases clipped from V and 6 bases from J, the junction kept 5 bases outside the gene matches. CDR3 protein: CASNPGTGAGELFF. DNA of the CDR3: TGTGCCAGCAATCCCGGGACAGGGGCCGGGGAGCTGTTTTTT.

The gene calls are TRBV7-6 and TRBJ2-2; D is uncertain. V lost 4 bases and J 12 bases, leaving 12 bases between the germline ends. CDR1 and CDR2 (germline): SGHVS, FNYEAQ. There are 12 residues in the CDR3. CDR3 loop: CASSSLWAQLFF. The CDR3 region has the DNA TGTGCCAGCAGCTCGCTCTGGGCGCAGCTGTTTTTT.

This sequence joins TRBV5-4 and TRBJ2-5; 7 nucleotides align to TRBD1. The CDR3 length is 15 residues. With 1 base clipped from V and 3 bases from J, the junction kept 6 bases outside the gene matches. Germline CDR1 reads SGHNT; CDR2 reads YYREEE (reference sequence). The CDR3 nucleotides read TGTGCCAGCAGCTTGACATCTGACAGGGAAGAGACCCAGTACTTC. Translation gives CASSLTSDREETQYF.

V usage is TRBV2 and J usage is TRBJ2-1; 12 nucleotides match TRBD2. The CDR3 spans 14 residues. The junction had 3 bases not matched to a gene; V was cut back by 4 bases and J by 8 bases. Germline CDR1 reads SNHLY; CDR2 reads FYNNEI. The CDR3 nucleotides are TGTGCCAGCAGTGTTCTAGCGGGGGGGGATGAGCAGTTCTTC. Protein sequence: CASSVLAGGDEQFF. The full variable domain, completed using reference TRBV2 and TRBJ2-1, is EPEVTQTPSHQVTQMGQEVILRCVPISNHLYFYWYRQILGQKVEFLVSFYNNEISEKSEIFDDQFSVERPDGSNFTLKIRSTKLEDSAMYFCASSVLAGGDEQFFGPGTRLTVL.

V usage is TRBV29-1 and J usage is TRBJ2-3, with TRBD1 matching over 8 bases. V trimming: 6 bases; J trimming: 3 bases; junction bases outside the gene matches: 14. The CDR3 is 16 amino acids. Germline values: CDR1 SQVTM, CDR2 ANQGSEA. The CDR3 DNA sequence: TGCAGCGTCAGATTAGGAGGCAGGGGGCTTACAGATACGCAGTATTTT. Protein product: CSVRLGGRGLTDTQYF.

This clone was seen only a few times. J is TRBJ1-2 and V is TRBV5-8; D uncertain. V shed 1 base and J shed 8 bases, with 9 bases lying between them. CDR1 SGHTS and CDR2 YDEGEE come from the germline V gene. The CDR3 runs to 12 residues. As DNA, the CDR3 is TGTGCCAGCAGCTTGCGGGTCGGGGGCTACACCTTC. Translated, it gives CASSLRVGGYTF.

The CDR3 is CASSLDGAGTGELFF. The CDR3 coding sequence is TGCGCCAGCAGCTTGGACGGGGCGGGCACCGGGGAGCTGTTTTTT. This chain links TRBV5-1 with TRBJ2-2; D possibly uses TRBD1 or TRBD2 (5 bases each). Germline CDR1 reads SGHRS; CDR2 reads YFSETQ. This CDR3 comprises 15 residues. The V and J ends lost 0 bases and 4 bases respectively, with 10 bases between them. The full variable domain, with the rest looked up from reference TRBV5-1 and TRBJ2-2, is KAGVTQTPRYLIKTRGQQVTLSCSPISGHRSVSWYQQTPGQGLQFLFEYFSETQRNKGNFPGRFSGRQFSNSRSEMNVSTLELGDSALYLCASSLDGAGTGELFFGEGSRLTVL.

The chain is built from TRBV19 and TRBJ1-5; D possibly corresponds to TRBD1 (5 bases). The CDR3 runs to 16 residues. Trimming took 7 bases from V and 3 from J, leaving 19 bases between them. The germline CDR1 and CDR2 sequences are LNHDA and SQIVND (reference sequence). CDR3 sequence: CASTPYGRGNNQPQHF. The CDR3 DNA is TGTGCCAGTACCCCTTACGGACGGGGGAACAATCAGCCCCAGCATTTT.

V and J are TRBV18 and TRBJ2-1; 8 bases line up with TRBD2. The CDR3 is 17 amino acids. Looked up from germline, CDR1 is KGHSH and CDR2 is LQKENI. Trimming removed 3 bases from V and 8 bases from J; junction bases left unmatched: 15. The CDR3 sequence: CASSPPTGREESDEQFF. The CDR3 DNA follows: TGTGCCAGCTCACCCCCAACAGGGCGGGAGGAGTCGGATGAGCAGTTCTTC.

This chain uses TRBV2 with TRBJ1-6; D not certain. Germline V gives CDR1 SNHLY, CDR2 FYNNEI. The CDR3 has 15 residues. Trimming stripped 4 bases from V and 0 bases from J, with 7 bases between. In DNA, the CDR3 is TGTGCCAGCAGTGGTTTGAGCTCCTATAATTCACCCCTCCACTTT. Protein sequence: CASSGLSSYNSPLHF.